This T cell receptor beta chain emerged from a study of T cells after yellow fever vaccination. Study overall: Fractions with few cells were prepared using SMART-Seq v4 Ultra Low Input. Findings and limits, study-wide: The secondary response was weaker, and its peak arrived faster, on day 5 versus 15.

Ten or more counts support this clonotype. The antigen is undetermined. This CDR3 is 15 amino acids long. Trimming left V 6 bases short and J 6 bases short, with 17 bases between. Germline lookup yields CDR1 MNHEY and CDR2 SVGAGI. TCR cDNA, made by 5'RACE template switching, carried an added universal primer site and UMIs. TCRdb reprocessed the 5' RACE reads via MiXCR and lists one record per CDR3 protein. Of about 310,000 distinct CDR3 sequences listed, approximately 3.9% are singletons. The receptor was isolated from a young man who received the YFV17D yellow fever vaccine. The chain joins TRBV6-5 to TRBJ2-2; D possibly corresponds to TRBD2 (5 bases). Material: PBMCs, obtained on the day of the yellow fever booster vaccination. CDR3 in DNA: TGTGCCAGCAGCGTCGATAGGGCACTAGCCGGGGAGCTGTTTTTT. It is translated as CASSVDRALAGELFF.